This TCR beta chain appears in the sequencing data of a study of cytomegalovirus exposure and HLA in healthy donors. These donors counted as nominally healthy when sampled, but unrecorded immune exposures were likely. On this clone itself: The antigen is not known.

General study results and limits: Cytomegalovirus status, reportedly, was diagnosed with high specificity and sensitivity by the classifier.

The CDR3 loop spans 14 amino acids. Germline loops: CDR1 LNHDA, CDR2 SQIVND (reference sequence). V was cut by 3 bases and J by 1 base, with 9 bases left in between. With 60 Vbeta and 13 Jbeta primers, the PCR was carried out. Assay: immunoSEQ multiplex PCR; the TCRdb copy retains only in-frame clones and omits some. The sample includes about 200,000 clones, roughly 80% of them seen just once. The source of this sequence is a woman aged 45-65 years in good health and CMV-seropositive. The chain is built from TRBV19 and TRBJ1-1; D is unresolved. Sequenced input: PBMCs. CDR3 DNA: TGTGCCAGTAGTATTCAGGCAGCGAACACTGAAGCTTTCTTT. Protein: CASSIQAANTEAFF.